The 8 T cell receptor beta chains listed next were all sequenced from one sample in a study of blood T cells in healthy people across ages. Combining a sample-barcoded 5' primer with a J-beta primer mix, a second PCR ran for roughly 7 to 12 cycles. TCRdb re-called the 5' RACE reads with MiXCR, one entry per CDR3 protein. This sample has about a million distinct CDR3 sequences; around two fifths occur once, and the top ten carry around 13%. Sequencing was done on a sample of blood. These receptors all come from a man younger than 35 in good health.

The V gene is TRBV18, the J gene TRBJ2-1; 7 bases align to TRBD1. The DNA matches TRBJ2-7 better at its end, which makes the J call doubtful. Germline V lookup: CDR1 KGHSH, CDR2 LQKENI. This CDR3 spans 14 amino acids. CDR3 amino acids: CASSPLGTDNEQYF. In DNA form, the CDR3 reads TGTGCCAGCTCACCACTCGGGACAGACAATGAGCAGTACTTC.

CDR3: CASSYNPSGGRSTGELFF. In DNA, the CDR3 is TGTGCCAGCAGTTATAATCCTAGCGGGGGCCGGTCCACCGGGGAGCTGTTTTTT. This chain links TRBV6-5 with TRBJ2-2, with 10 nucleotides matching TRBD2. Per the germline V gene, CDR1 is MNHEY and CDR2 is SVGAGI. The junction had 11 bases not matched to a gene; V was cut back by 3 bases and J by 4 bases. This CDR3 region has 18 residues.

This sequence joins TRBV12-5 and TRBJ2-7; maybe TRBD2 (5 bases). The CDR3 has 12 residues. Trimming pared 1 base from V and 7 bases from J, leaving 8 bases between. Germline V CDR1 and CDR2: LGHNT, FRNRAP. The CDR3 DNA follows: TGTGCTAGTGGTTTGGCCCGGACTGAGCAGTACTTC. Translation: CASGLARTEQYF. The full variable domain, its missing parts supplied by reference TRBV12-5 and TRBJ2-7, is DARVTQTPRHKVTEMGQEVTMRCQPILGHNTVFWYRQTMMQGLELLAYFRNRAPLDDSGMPKDRFSAEMPDATLATLKIQPSEPRDSAVYFCASGLARTEQYFGPGTRLTVT.

The V and J genes are TRBV7-2 and TRBJ2-1; the match to TRBD2 covers 7 bases. The CDR3 length is 17 residues. CDR1 is SGHTA, CDR2 FQGNSA, per germline. V shed 1 base and J 5 bases; nucleotides not matched to a gene: 11. CDR3 nucleotide sequence: TGTGCCAGCAGCTTAGGGCCCCCCAGCGGGGATAACAATGAGCAGTTCTTC. Translation: CASSLGPPSGDNNEQFF.

The V gene is TRBV10-3, the J gene TRBJ2-1; the D gene is possibly TRBD2 (6 bases). This CDR3 has 17 residues. The germline V and J ends were trimmed by 0 bases and 2 bases, with 14 bases remaining between them. From germline, CDR1 is ENHRY and CDR2 SYGVKD. CDR3 protein: CAISESGGVSPYNEQFF. The CDR3, as DNA: TGTGCCATCAGTGAGTCTGGCGGGGTGAGCCCCTACAATGAGCAGTTCTTC.

This clonotype showed up just once. V usage is TRBV7-9 and J usage is TRBJ1-5, with 7 nucleotides matching TRBD1. In germline, CDR1 is SEHNR, CDR2 FQNEAQ (reference sequence). After removal of 8 bases from V and 6 bases from J, the junction contained 10 bases not matched to a gene. The CDR3 extends over 14 amino acids. The CDR3 reads CASQGGTEGQPQHF. The CDR3 nucleotides read TGTGCCAGCCAGGGGGGGACAGAAGGTCAGCCCCAGCATTTT.

The rearrangement joins TRBV4-1 to TRBJ2-7; 8 bases match TRBD2. Germline V gives CDR1 MGHRA, CDR2 YSYEKL. The CDR3 extends over 16 amino acids. Trimming removed 2 bases from V and 0 bases from J; junction bases left unmatched: 6. The CDR3 nucleotides are TGCGCCAGCAGCCAATTAACCGGGACTAGCTCCTACGAGCAGTACTTC. Its protein is CASSQLTGTSSYEQYF.

This clonotype has only a few counts. The V gene is TRBV6-2 or TRBV6-3, the J gene TRBJ2-1, with D possibly matching TRBD1 (6 bases). V was cut by 2 bases and J by 9 bases, with 17 bases left in between. The CDR3 covers 15 residues. In germline, CDR1 is MNHEY, CDR2 SVGEGT. In DNA form, the CDR3 reads TGTGCCAGCAGTTACGCAGGGGAGAAACGGGGTGAGCAGTTCTTC. Translation: CASSYAGEKRGEQFF.